This T cell receptor beta chain emerged from a study of beta chain features in type 1 diabetes. This clone was observed a few times. Antigen unknown. Study-wide results and limits: Shortening of TCRB CDR3s, moderate but significant, appeared in all four CD4+ subsets of Type 1 diabetes patients.

Of the isolated RNA, all was reverse transcribed, and so the sequenced material was expressed TCRB transcripts. The data were produced by immunoSEQ multiplex PCR, yet TCRdb's version contains in-frame clones alone and is incomplete. The table has around 360,000 clones, roughly 13% seen once; the top ten hold approximately 0.01%. V lost 2 bases, J lost 3 bases, and 9 bases lay in between. CDR1 and CDR2 from the germline V gene are SGHDT and YYEEEE. The CDR3 has 13 residues. This sequence joins TRBV5-6 and TRBJ2-7; TRBD2 might be the D (5 bases). The receptor was isolated from a woman between 18 and 30 years old with type 1 diabetes. The specimen was naive CD4+ T cells from blood. This CDR3 reads CASSLAVVYEQYF. In DNA, the CDR3 is TGTGCCAGCAGCTTAGCGGTGGTCTACGAGCAGTACTTC.